This T cell receptor (beta chain) was obtained from a study of cytomegalovirus exposure and HLA in healthy donors. Primers: 60 Vbeta forward and 13 Jbeta reverse. In the original analysis: Counted up in a later analysis, unique TCR beta chains came to about 80 million, with around 12 million shared. Libraries were prepared by immunoSEQ multiplex PCR; TCRdb keeps only in-frame clonotypes and omits some of them. V, J and clone size derive from that table, while D and trimming were established from the DNA sequence. Here the sample spans 150,000 to 200,000 clones, 75% to 85% being singletons. Study results and limitations: The study labeled more than 150 TCR beta chains cytomegalovirus-associated.

Note on this clone: Its antigen is still unknown.

This clonotype originated in a young woman in good health and CMV-seronegative. The sample comprised PBMCs.

The CDR3 sequence is CASRLEPTGVYGYTF. The CDR3, as DNA: TGTGCCAGCAGACTGGAACCGACAGGAGTCTATGGCTACACCTTC. The chain uses TRBV6-4 and TRBJ1-2, with a possible D match to TRBD1 (6 bases). This CDR3 is 15 amino acids long. The V end was cut by 6 bases, the J end by 4 bases, with 18 bases between. Germline loops: CDR1 MRHNA, CDR2 SNTAGT.